This T cell receptor beta chain emerged from a study of blood T cell repertoires in COVID-19. About the research overall: Sources were T cells, B-cell-depleted T cells, or PBMCs; the material itself was cDNA or gDNA.

V dropped 5 bases and J dropped 2 bases, with 7 bases sitting between them. This CDR3 contains 12 residues. Assay: immunoSEQ multiplex PCR; the TCRdb copy retains only in-frame clones and omits some. The sample carries about 280,000 clones, roughly 88% recorded once. The TCR was taken from a woman in her twenties or thirties with active or convalescent COVID-19. The chain employs TRBV12-3 or TRBV12-4 and TRBJ2-7, with no clear D. The sample comprised peripheral blood. CDR3 in amino acids: CASSLRAYEQYF. The CDR3 DNA sequence: TGTGCCAGCAGTCTCCGAGCCTACGAGCAGTACTTC.